This T cell receptor (beta chain) was recovered during a study of blood T cell repertoires in COVID-19. Study as a whole: The samples span acute and convalescent COVID-19 from the United States, Italy and Spain.

The J segment lost 4 bases and the V segment lost 1 base, leaving 4 bases of the junction unmatched. The CDR3 is made up of 15 amino acids. Germline V lookup: CDR1 SGHRS, CDR2 YFSETQ. In the original analysis: Nucleated cell number was recorded as an estimate derived from reference gene primer amplification. Assay used: immunoSEQ multiplex PCR; TCRdb lists only in-frame clones, some missing. That table gives V, J and clone size, and the DNA gave D and trimming. Of approximately 200,000 clones listed, around 83% are singletons. This sequence originates from a woman in her 30s with active or convalescent COVID-19. Sequencing was done on a sample of peripheral blood. This chain links TRBV5-1 with TRBJ2-3; 9 bases align to TRBD1. The CDR3 protein is CASSLLGQGSDTQYF. CDR3 bases: TGCGCCAGCAGCTTGTTGGGACAGGGATCAGATACGCAGTATTTT.